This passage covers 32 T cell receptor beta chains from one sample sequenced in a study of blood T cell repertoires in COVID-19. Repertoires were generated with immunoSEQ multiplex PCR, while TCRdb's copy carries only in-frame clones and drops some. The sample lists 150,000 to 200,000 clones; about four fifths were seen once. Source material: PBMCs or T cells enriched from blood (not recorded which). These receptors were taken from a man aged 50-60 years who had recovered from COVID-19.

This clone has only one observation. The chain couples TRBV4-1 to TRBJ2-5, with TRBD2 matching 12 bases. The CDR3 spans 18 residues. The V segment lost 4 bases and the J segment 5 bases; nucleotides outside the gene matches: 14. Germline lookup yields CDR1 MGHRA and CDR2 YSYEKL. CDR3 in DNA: TGCGCCAGCAGCCGCGGTGGGCTAGCGGGGGGGCCCCGGGAGACCCAGTACTTC. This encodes CASSRGGLAGGPRETQYF.

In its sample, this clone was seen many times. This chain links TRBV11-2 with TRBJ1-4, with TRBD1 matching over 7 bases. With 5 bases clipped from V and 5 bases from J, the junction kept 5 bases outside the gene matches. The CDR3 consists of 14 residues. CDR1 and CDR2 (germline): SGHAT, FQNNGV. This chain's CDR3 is CASSLDRVNEKLFF. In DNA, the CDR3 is TGTGCCAGCAGCCTCGACAGGGTGAATGAAAAACTGTTTTTT.

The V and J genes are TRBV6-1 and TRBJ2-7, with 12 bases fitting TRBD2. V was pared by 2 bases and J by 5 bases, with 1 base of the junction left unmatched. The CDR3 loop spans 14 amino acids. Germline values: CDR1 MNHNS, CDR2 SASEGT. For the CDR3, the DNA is TGTGCCAGCAGTGAACTAGCGGGGGGGAACGAGCAGTACTTC. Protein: CASSELAGGNEQYF.

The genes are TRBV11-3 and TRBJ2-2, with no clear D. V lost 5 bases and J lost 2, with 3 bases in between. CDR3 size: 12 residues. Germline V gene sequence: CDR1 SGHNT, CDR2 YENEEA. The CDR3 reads CASSLNTGELFF. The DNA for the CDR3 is TGTGCCAGCAGCCTCAACACCGGGGAGCTGTTTTTT. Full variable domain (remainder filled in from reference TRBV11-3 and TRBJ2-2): EAGVVQSPRYKIIEKKQPVAFWCNPISGHNTLYWYLQNLGQGPELLIRYENEEAVDDSQLPKDRFSAERLKGVDSTLKIQPAELGDSAVYLCASSLNTGELFFGEGSRLTVL.

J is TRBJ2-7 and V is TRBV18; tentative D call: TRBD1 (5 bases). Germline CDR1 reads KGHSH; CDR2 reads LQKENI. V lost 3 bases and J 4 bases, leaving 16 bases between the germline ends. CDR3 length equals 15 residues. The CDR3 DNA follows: TGTGCCAGCTCACCGTCCCACGTGGGGCGATACGAGCAGTACTTC. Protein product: CASSPSHVGRYEQYF. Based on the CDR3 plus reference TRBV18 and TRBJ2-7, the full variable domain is NAGVMQNPRHLVRRRGQEARLRCSPMKGHSHVYWYRQLPEEGLKFMVYLQKENIIDESGMPKERFSAEFPKEGPSILRIQQVVRGDSAAYFCASSPSHVGRYEQYFGPGTRLTVT.

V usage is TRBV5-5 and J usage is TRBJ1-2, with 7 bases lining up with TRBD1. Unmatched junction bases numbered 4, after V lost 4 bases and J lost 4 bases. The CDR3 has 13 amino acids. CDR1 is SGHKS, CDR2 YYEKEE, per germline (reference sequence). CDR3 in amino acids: CASSPGGSYGYTF. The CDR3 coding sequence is TGTGCCAGCAGCCCAGGGGGGTCCTATGGCTACACCTTC.

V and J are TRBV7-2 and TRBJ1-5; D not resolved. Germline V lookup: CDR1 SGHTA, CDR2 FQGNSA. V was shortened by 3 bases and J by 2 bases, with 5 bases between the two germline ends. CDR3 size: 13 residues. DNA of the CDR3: TGTGCCAGCAGCTTTCGGGGCAATCAGCCCCAGCATTTT. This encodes CASSFRGNQPQHF.

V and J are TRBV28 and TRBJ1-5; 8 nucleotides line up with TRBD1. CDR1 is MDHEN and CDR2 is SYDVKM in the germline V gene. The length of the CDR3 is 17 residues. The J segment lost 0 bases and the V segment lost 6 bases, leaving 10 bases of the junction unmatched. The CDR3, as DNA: TGTGCCAGCAGAAAACGGGACAGGCATTATAGCAATCAGCCCCAGCATTTT. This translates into CASRKRDRHYSNQPQHF.

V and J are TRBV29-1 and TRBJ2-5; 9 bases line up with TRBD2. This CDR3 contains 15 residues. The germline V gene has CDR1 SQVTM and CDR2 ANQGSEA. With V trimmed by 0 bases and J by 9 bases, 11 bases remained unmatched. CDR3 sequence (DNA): TGCAGCGTTGAAGATCCCCCTAGCGGGGTGCAGGCCCAGTACTTC. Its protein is CSVEDPPSGVQAQYF. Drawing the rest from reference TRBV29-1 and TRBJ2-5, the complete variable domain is SAVISQKPSRDICQRGTSLTIQCQVDSQVTMMFWYRQQPGQSLTLIATANQGSEATYESGFVIDKFPISRPNLTFSTLTVSNMSPEDSSIYLCSVEDPPSGVQAQYFGPGTRLLVL.

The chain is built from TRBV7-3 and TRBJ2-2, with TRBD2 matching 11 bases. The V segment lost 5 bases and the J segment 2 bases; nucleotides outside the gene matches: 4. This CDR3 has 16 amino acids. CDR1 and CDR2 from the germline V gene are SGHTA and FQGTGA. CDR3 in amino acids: CASSQLAGVNTGELFF. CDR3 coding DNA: TGTGCCAGCAGCCAACTAGCGGGGGTTAACACCGGGGAGCTGTTTTTT. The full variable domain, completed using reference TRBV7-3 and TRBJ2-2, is GAGVSQTPSNKVTEKGKYVELRCDPISGHTALYWYRQSLGQGPEFLIYFQGTGAADDSGLPNDRFFAVRPEGSVSTLKIQRTERGDSAVYLCASSQLAGVNTGELFFGEGSRLTVL.

CDR3 loop: CASSHPLDTQYF. The DNA of the CDR3 is TGTGCCAGCAGCCACCCTCTGGATACGCAGTATTTT. The J gene is TRBJ2-3, the V gene TRBV3-1 (or the pseudogene TRBV3-2); D unresolved. The CDR3 consists of 12 residues. Deletions cut 3 bases from V and 6 bases from J, with 7 bases between. CDR1 and CDR2 from the germline V gene are LGHDT and YNNKEL (reference sequence).

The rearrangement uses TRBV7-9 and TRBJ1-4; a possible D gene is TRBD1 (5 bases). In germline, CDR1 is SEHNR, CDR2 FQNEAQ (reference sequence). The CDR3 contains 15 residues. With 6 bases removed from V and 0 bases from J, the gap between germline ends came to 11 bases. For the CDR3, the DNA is TGTGCCAGCAGTCCTCAGGGAACAACTAATGAAAAACTGTTTTTT. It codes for CASSPQGTTNEKLFF.

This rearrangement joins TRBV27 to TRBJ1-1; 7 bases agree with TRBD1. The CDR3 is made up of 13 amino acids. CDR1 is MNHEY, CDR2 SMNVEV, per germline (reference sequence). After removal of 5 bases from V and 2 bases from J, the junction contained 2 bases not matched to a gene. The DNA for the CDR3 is TGTGCCAGCAGTAACAGGGGAAACACTGAAGCTTTCTTT. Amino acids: CASSNRGNTEAFF.

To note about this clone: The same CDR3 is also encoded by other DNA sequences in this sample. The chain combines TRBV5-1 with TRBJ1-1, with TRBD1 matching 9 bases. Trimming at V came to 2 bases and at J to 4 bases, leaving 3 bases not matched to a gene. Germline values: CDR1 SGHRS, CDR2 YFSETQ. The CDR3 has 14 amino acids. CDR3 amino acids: CASSLLGQGTEAFF. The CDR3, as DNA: TGCGCCAGCAGCTTACTGGGACAGGGCACTGAAGCTTTCTTT.

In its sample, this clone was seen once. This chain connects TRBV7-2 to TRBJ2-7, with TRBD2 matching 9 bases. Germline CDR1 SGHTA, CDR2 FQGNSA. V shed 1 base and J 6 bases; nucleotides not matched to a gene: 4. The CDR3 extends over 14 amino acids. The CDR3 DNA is TGTGCCAGCAGCTTAGAGCGGGGGGTAGGCGAGCAGTACTTC. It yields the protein CASSLERGVGEQYF.

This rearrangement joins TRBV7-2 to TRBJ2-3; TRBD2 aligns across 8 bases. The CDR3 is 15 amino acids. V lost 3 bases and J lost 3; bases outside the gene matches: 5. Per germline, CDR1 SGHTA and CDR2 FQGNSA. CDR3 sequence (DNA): TGTGCCAGCAGCTTTAAGGGACTAGGGACAGATACGCAGTATTTT. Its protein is CASSFKGLGTDTQYF.

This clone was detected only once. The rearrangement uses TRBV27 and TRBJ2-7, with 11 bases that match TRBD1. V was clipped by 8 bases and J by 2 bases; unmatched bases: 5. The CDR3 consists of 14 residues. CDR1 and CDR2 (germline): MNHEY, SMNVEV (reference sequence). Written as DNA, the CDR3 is TGTGCCAGCCGTGGGACAGGGGGAACCTACGAGCAGTACTTC. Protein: CASRGTGGTYEQYF.

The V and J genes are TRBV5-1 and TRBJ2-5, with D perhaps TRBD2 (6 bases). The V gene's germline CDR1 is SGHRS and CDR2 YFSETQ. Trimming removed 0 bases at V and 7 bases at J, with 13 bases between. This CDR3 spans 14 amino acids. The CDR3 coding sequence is TGCGCCAGCAGCTTGGATGAGCGGGTGGGGACCCAGTACTTC. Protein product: CASSLDERVGTQYF.

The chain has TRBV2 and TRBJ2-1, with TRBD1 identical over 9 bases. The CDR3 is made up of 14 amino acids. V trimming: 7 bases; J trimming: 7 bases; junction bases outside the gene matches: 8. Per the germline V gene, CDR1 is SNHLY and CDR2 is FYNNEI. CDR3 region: CASKGQGIWNEQFF. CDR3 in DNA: TGTGCCAGCAAGGGACAGGGTATTTGGAATGAGCAGTTCTTC.

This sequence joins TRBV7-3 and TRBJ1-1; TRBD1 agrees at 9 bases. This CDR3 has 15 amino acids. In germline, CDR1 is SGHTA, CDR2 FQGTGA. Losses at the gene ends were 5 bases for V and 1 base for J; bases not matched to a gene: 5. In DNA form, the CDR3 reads TGTGCCAGCAGCCCCCAGGGACAGGGGAACACTGAAGCTTTCTTT. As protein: CASSPQGQGNTEAFF.

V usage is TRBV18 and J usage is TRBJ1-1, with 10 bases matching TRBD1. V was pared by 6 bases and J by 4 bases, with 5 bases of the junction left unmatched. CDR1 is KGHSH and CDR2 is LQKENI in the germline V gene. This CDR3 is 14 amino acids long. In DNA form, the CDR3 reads TGTGCCAGCTCTGTGACAGGGGGCGTCACTGAAGCTTTCTTT. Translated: CASSVTGGVTEAFF.

Here the CDR3 reads CASSLGTGGDGYTF. CDR3 in DNA: TGTGCCAGCAGTCTAGGGACAGGGGGCGATGGCTACACCTTC. The J gene is TRBJ1-2, the V gene TRBV2, with 12 positions matching TRBD1. Trimming at V came to 5 bases and at J to 6 bases, leaving 4 bases not matched to a gene. The germline V gene has CDR1 SNHLY and CDR2 FYNNEI. The CDR3 runs 14 residues.

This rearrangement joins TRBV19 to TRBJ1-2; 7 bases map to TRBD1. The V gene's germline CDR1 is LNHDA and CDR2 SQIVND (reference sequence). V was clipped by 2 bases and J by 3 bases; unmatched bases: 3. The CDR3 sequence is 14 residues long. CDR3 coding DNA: TGTGCCAGTAGTATAACCGGGACAGACTATGGCTACACCTTC. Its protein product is CASSITGTDYGYTF.

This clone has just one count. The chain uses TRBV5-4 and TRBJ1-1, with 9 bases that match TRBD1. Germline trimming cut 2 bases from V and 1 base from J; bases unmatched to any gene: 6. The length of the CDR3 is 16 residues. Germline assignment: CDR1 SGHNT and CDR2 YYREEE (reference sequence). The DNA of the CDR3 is TGTGCCAGCAGCTTCCGGACAGGGGCAAGGAACACTGAAGCTTTCTTT. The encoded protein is CASSFRTGARNTEAFF. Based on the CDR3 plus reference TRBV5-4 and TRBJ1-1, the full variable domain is ETGVTQSPTHLIKTRGQQVTLRCSSQSGHNTVSWYQQALGQGPQFIFQYYREEENGRGNFPPRFSGLQFPNYSSELNVNALELDDSALYLCASSFRTGARNTEAFFGQGTRLTVV.

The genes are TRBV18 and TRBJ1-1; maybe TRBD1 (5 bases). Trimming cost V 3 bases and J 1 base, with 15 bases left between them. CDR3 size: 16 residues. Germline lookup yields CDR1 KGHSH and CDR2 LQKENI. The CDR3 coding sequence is TGTGCCAGCTCACCTCAATTAGGGCAGGGGAACACTGAAGCTTTCTTT. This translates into CASSPQLGQGNTEAFF.

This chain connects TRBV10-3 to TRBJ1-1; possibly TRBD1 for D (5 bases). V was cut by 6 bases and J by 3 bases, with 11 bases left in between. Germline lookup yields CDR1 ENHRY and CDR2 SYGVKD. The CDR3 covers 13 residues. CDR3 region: CAIREGRDTEAFF. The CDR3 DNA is TGTGCCATCAGGGAGGGGAGGGACACTGAAGCTTTCTTT.

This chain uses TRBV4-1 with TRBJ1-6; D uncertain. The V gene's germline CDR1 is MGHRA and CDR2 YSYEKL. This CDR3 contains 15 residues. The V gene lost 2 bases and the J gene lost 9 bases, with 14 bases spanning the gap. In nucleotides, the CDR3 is TGCGCCAGCAGCCAACTACTTTCCGGTGGTTCACCCCTCCACTTT. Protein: CASSQLLSGGSPLHF.

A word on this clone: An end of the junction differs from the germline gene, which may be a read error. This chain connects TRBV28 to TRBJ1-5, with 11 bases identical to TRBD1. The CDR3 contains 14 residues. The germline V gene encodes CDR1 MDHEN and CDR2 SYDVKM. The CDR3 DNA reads TGTGCCGGCAGGACAGGGGGCGACAATCAGCCCCAGCATTTT. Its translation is CAGRTGGDNQPQHF.

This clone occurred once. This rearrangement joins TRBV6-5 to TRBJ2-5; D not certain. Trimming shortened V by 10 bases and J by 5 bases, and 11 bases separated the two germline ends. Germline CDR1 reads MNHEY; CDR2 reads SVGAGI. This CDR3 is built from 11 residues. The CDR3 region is CATETEETQYF. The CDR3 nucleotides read TGTGCCACCGAAACCGAGGAGACCCAGTACTTC.

The CDR3, as DNA: TGTGCCAGCAGCTCCGGGACAGGGATGAATGAAAAACTGTTTTTT. It is translated as CASSSGTGMNEKLFF. This chain connects TRBV5-6 to TRBJ1-4, with TRBD1 identical over 9 bases. The V and J ends lost 3 bases and 5 bases, in that order; junction bases with no gene match: 5. CDR1 is SGHDT and CDR2 is YYEEEE in the germline V gene. The CDR3 contains 15 residues.

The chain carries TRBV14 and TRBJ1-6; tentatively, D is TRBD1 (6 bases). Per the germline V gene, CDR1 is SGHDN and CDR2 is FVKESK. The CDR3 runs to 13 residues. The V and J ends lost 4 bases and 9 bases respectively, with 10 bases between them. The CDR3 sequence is CASSPRGTSPLHF. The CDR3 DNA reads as TGTGCCAGCAGCCCCAGGGGAACTTCACCCCTCCACTTT.

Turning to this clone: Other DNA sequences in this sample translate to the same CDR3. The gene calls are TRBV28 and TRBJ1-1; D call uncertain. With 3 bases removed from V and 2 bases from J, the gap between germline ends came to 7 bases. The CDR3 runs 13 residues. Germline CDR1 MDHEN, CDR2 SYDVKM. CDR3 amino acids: CASSFPGNTEAFF. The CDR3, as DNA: TGTGCCAGCAGTTTCCCAGGAAACACTGAAGCTTTCTTT.